This TCR beta chain was documented in a study of radiotherapy plus CTLA-4 blockade in lung cancer (dated by TCRdb to between 2017 and 2018). For the study in its entirety: Among enrolled patients, about 19% had an objective response and 30% to 40% reached disease control.

The CDR1 and CDR2 encoded by the germline V gene are MNHEY and SVGAGI. The V end loses 0 bases and the J end loses 5 bases, and a stretch of 13 bases separates them. The CDR3, cysteine through phenylalanine, is 15 amino acids long. Only CDR3 DNA remains: 45 bases, in frame from the first base. Overall results and qualifications from the work: The strongest predictors of response, as reported, were early dynamic changes in blood T cell clones along with a rise in serum interferon-beta after radiation. After treatment with radiotherapy and ipilimumab, TCR clones that originated in tumors expanded in peripheral blood.

Receptor amplification or capture employed the immunoSEQ multiplex PCR assay. Not all clones reach the TCRdb copy of this immuneACCESS table, which keeps in-frame sequences only. Checked studies attribute under half of the gap to unresolved V genes and leave the rest unexplained. The sample records some 120,000 clones, 81% of which are singletons. The biggest ten clones account for about 3.5% of the sample. The study evaluated CTLA-4 blockade (ipilimumab) given together with focal radiation therapy in patients who had chemo-refractory metastatic non-small-cell lung cancer. Remarks on this clone: It lacks a known antigen. No per-base quality is available; no much larger clone lies one base away.

The sample here was peripheral blood, taken from a patient treated with radiotherapy plus ipilimumab. The sequence was collected from a human donor with non-small cell lung cancer that progressed on radiotherapy plus ipilimumab. Some clones in this sample may be carry-over from other donors' samples. The chain links TRBV6-5 with TRBJ1-2; confidence is insufficient to name the D gene. The CDR3 reads CASSYSGRALYGYTF. In nucleotides, the sequence is TGTGCCAGCAGTTACTCTGGGAGGGCCCTATATGGCTACACCTTC.